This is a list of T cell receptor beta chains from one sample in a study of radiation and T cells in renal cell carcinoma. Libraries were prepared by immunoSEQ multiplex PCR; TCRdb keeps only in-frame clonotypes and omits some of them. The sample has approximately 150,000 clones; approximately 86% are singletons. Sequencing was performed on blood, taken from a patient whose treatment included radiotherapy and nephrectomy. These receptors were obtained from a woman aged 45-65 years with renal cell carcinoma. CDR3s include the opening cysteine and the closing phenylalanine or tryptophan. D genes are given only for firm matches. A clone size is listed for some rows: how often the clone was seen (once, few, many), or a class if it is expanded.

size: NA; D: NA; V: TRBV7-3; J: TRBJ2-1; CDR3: CASSLNPSSYNEQFF; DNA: TGTGCCAGCAGCTTAAACCCAAGCTCCTACAATGAGCAGTTCTTC
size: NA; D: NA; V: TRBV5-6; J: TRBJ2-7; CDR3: CASSLTGSSYEQYF; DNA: TGTGCCAGCAGCTTAACGGGAAGCTCCTACGAGCAGTACTTC
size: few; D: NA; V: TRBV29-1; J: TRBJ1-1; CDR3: CSVQDATEAFF; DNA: TGCAGCGTTCAGGACGCCACTGAAGCTTTCTTT
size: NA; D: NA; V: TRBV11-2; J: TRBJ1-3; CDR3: CASSPWTASGNTIYF; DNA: TGTGCCAGCAGCCCCTGGACGGCCTCTGGAAACACCATATATTTT
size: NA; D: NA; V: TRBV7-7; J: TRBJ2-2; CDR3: CASSLGRLVNTGELFF; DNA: TGTGCCAGCAGCTTAGGCAGGCTAGTAAACACCGGGGAGCTGTTTTTT
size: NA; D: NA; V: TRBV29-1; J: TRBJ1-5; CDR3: CSVGEGINQPQHF; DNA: TGCAGCGTTGGGGAAGGAATCAATCAGCCCCAGCATTTT
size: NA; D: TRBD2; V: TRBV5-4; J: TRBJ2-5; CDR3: CASSIGGGQETQYF; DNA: TGTGCCAGCAGCATTGGGGGGGGACAAGAGACCCAGTACTTC
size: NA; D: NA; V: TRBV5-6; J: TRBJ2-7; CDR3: CASSLRIGGYEQYF; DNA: TGTGCCAGCAGCTTAAGGATCGGGGGCTACGAGCAGTACTTC
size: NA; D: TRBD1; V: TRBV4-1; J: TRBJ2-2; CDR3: CASSLDRAGTGELFF; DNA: TGCGCCAGCAGCCTCGACAGGGCGGGCACCGGGGAGCTGTTTTTT
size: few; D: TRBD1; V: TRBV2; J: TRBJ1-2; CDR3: CASSEQGTGHYGYTF; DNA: TGTGCCAGCAGTGAACAGGGGACAGGGCATTATGGCTACACCTTC
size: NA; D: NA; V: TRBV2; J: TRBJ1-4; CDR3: CASSELRGNNNEKLFF; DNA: TGTGCCAGCAGTGAACTGAGGGGGAATAATAATGAAAAACTGTTTTTT
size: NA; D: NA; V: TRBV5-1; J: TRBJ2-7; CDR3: CASSASYEQYF; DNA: TGCGCCAGCAGCGCCAGCTACGAGCAGTACTTC
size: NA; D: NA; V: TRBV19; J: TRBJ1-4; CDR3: CASSSGHMNEKLFF; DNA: TGTGCCAGTAGTAGCGGACATATGAATGAAAAACTGTTTTTT
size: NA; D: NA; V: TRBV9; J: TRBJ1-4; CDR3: CASSAGGGGSGEKLFF; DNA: TGTGCCAGCAGCGCAGGAGGAGGGGGGAGTGGTGAAAAACTGTTTTTT
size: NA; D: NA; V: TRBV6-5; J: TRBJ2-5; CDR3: CASSYFLGTNQETQYF; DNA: TGTGCCAGCAGTTATTTCCTGGGGACCAACCAAGAGACCCAGTACTTC
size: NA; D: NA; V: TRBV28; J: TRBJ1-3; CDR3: CASSFRSSGSGNTIYF; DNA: TGTGCCAGCAGTTTTAGATCGAGTGGTTCTGGAAACACCATATATTTT
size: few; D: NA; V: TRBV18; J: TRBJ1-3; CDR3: CASSPSAYGNTIYF; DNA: TGTGCCAGCTCACCTTCAGCATACGGAAACACCATATATTTT
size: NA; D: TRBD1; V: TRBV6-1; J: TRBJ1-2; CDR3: CAISETGTGTNYGYTF; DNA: TGTGCCATCAGTGAGACCGGGACAGGGACTAACTATGGCTACACCTTC
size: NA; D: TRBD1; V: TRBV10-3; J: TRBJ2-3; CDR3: CAISDRDRGTDTQYF; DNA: TGTGCCATCAGTGACCGGGACAGGGGAACAGATACGCAGTATTTT
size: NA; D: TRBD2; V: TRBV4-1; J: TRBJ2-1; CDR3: CASSQLTSGGDNEQFF; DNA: TGCGCCAGCAGCCAGTTGACTAGCGGGGGGGACAATGAGCAGTTCTTC
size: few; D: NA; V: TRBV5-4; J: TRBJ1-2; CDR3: CASSPGDGYTF; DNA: TGTGCCAGCAGCCCGGGGGATGGCTACACCTTC
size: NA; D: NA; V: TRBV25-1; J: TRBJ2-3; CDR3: CASSSREVTDTQYF; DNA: TGTGCCAGCAGCTCCAGGGAGGTAACAGATACGCAGTATTTT
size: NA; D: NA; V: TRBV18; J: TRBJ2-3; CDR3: CASSPSGGDTQYF; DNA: TGTGCCAGCTCACCGTCCGGGGGAGATACGCAGTATTTT
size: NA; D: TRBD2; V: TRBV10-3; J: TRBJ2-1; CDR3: CAISESTSGSDEQFF; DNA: TGTGCCATCAGTGAGTCCACTAGCGGGAGCGATGAGCAGTTCTTC
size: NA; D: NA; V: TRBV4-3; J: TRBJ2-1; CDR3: CASSQEGTRSSYNEQFF; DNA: TGCGCCAGCAGCCAAGAGGGAACCCGGAGCTCCTACAATGAGCAGTTCTTC
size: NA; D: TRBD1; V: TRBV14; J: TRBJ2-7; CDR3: CASSQEIKGLPPGQSYEQYF; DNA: TGTGCCAGCAGCCAAGAGATTAAGGGTTTGCCTCCGGGACAGTCCTACGAGCAGTACTTC
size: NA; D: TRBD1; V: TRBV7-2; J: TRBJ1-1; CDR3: CASSWNRGLGEAFF; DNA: TGTGCCAGCAGCTGGAACAGGGGGCTGGGAGAAGCTTTCTTT
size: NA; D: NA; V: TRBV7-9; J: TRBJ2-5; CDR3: CASSFRAEETQYF; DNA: TGTGCCAGCAGCTTCAGGGCAGAAGAGACCCAGTACTTC
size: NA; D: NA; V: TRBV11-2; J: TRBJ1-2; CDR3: CASSSYRDNYGYTF; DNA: TGTGCCAGCAGCTCGTACCGGGACAACTATGGCTACACCTTC
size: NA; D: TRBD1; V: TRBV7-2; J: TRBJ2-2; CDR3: CASSLGTGTGELFF; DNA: TGTGCCAGCAGCTTAGGGACAGGGACCGGGGAGCTGTTTTTT
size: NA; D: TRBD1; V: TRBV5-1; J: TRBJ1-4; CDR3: CASSYGQGGVEKLFF; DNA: TGCGCCAGCAGCTACGGACAGGGAGGGGTTGAAAAACTGTTTTTT
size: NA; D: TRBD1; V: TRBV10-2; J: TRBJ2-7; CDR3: CASSGLTGTGGHEQYF; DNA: TGCGCCAGCAGTGGTCTCACAGGGACAGGGGGCCACGAGCAGTACTTC
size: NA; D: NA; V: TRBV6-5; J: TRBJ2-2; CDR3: CASSYSTGELFF; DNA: TGTGCCAGCAGTTACTCGACCGGGGAGCTGTTTTTT
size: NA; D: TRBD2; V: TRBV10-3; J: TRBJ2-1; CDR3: CAISEWTSGSNEQFF; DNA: TGTGCCATCAGTGAGTGGACTAGCGGGAGCAATGAGCAGTTCTTC
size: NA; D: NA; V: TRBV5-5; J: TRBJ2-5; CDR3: CASSLNPGAETQYF; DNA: TGTGCCAGCAGCTTAAACCCAGGGGCAGAGACCCAGTACTTC
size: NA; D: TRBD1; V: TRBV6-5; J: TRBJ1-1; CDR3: CASSRTGVSSEAFF; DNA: TGTGCCAGCAGTCGGACAGGGGTCAGCTCTGAAGCTTTCTTT
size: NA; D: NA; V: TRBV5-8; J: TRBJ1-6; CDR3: CASSLLRSPLHF; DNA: TGTGCCAGCAGCTTATTACGGTCACCCCTCCACTTT
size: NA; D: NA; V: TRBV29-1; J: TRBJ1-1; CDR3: CSVEYRVNTEAFF; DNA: TGCAGCGTTGAGTACAGGGTGAACACTGAAGCTTTCTTT
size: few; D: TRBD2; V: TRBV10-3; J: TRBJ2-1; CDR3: CAIRGTSGGRQFF; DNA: TGTGCCATCAGAGGGACTAGCGGTGGCCGGCAGTTCTTC
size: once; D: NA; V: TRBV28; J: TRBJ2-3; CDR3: CASKEGGRGSGTDTQYF; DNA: TGTGCCAGCAAAGAGGGGGGCAGGGGGAGTGGCACAGATACGCAGTATTTT